This TCR beta chain was captured in a study of blood T cell repertoires in COVID-19. Study-wide background: Samples representing acute and convalescent COVID-19 were sourced from the United States, Italy and Spain. T cells, B-cell-depleted T cells, or PBMCs provided the cDNA or gDNA that served as material.

In the authors' workflow: Reference gene primer amplification gave estimated nucleated cell counts. The assay was immunoSEQ multiplex PCR, and TCRdb's table has in-frame clones only and misses some. The V and J calls and clone size come from that table; D and trimming were worked out from the DNA. The sample yields about 70,000 clones, approximately 84% seen once. Germline V gene lookup returns CDR1 SGHRS and CDR2 YFSETQ. A total of 14 residues make up the CDR3, ends included. As to this clone: It is unclear where the CDR3 begins or ends on the DNA, so no DNA is shown, and the CDR3 is as TCRdb lists it.

The sample was peripheral blood. The chain links TRBV5-1 to TRBJ2-5; the tabulated D call, TRBD2, remains unverified against the DNA. The source of this sequence is a human donor in a cohort sampled during active COVID-19. CDR3 amino acids: CASSFGPGGETQYF.